A single sample is the source of the 9 T cell receptor beta chains below, sequenced in a study of blood T cell repertoires in COVID-19. Clones were sequenced by immunoSEQ multiplex PCR, and TCRdb holds only the in-frame ones, with some missing. The table records approximately 430,000 clones, around 86% of them present only once. Sequenced: peripheral blood. The receptors were gathered from a woman aged 25 to 39 with active or convalescent COVID-19.

The chain links TRBV7-9 to TRBJ1-2, with unresolved D. The CDR3 consists of 15 residues. Deletions cut 2 bases from V and 0 bases from J, with 10 bases between. Germline V gene lookup returns CDR1 SEHNR and CDR2 FQNEAQ (reference sequence). CDR3 residues: CASSLSTVTNYGYTF. CDR3 bases: TGTGCCAGCAGCTTAAGTACGGTCACTAACTATGGCTACACCTTC.

V is TRBV5-4 and J is TRBJ2-5; TRBD1 aligns across 10 bases. CDR1 and CDR2 (germline): SGHNT, YYREEE (reference sequence). With 4 bases clipped from V and 5 bases from J, the junction kept 11 bases outside the gene matches. The CDR3 totals 16 residues. CDR3 coding DNA: TGTGCCAGCAGCATGGACAGGGGGGACATTTGGGAGACCCAGTACTTC. Encoded protein: CASSMDRGDIWETQYF.

The chain is built from TRBV25-1 and TRBJ2-2, with TRBD2 identical over 7 bases. The CDR3 spans 16 residues. The V segment lost 1 base and the J segment 1 base; nucleotides outside the gene matches: 3. Germline V lookup: CDR1 MGHDK, CDR2 SYGVNS. The DNA for the CDR3 is TGTGCCAGCAGTGAATTCGGCGGGAGGAACACCGGGGAGCTGTTTTTT. Translated, it gives CASSEFGGRNTGELFF.

The gene calls are TRBV11-3 and TRBJ2-2, with 11 bases identical to TRBD1. Germline V lookup: CDR1 SGHNT, CDR2 YENEEA. The CDR3 sequence is 15 residues long. V shed 5 bases and J 9 bases; nucleotides not matched to a gene: 8. The CDR3 DNA follows: TGTGCCAGCAGCCCCGGACAGGGGGCTGGCCGGGAGCTGTTTTTT. This gives the protein CASSPGQGAGRELFF.

The chain combines TRBV9 with TRBJ2-3, with 8 bases aligning to TRBD2. V shed 4 bases, J shed 0 bases, and the junction held 7 bases outside the gene matches. Germline assignment: CDR1 SGDLS and CDR2 YYNGEE. The CDR3 runs to 16 residues. The CDR3 is CASSPTSGGSTDTQYF. CDR3 nucleotide sequence: TGTGCCAGCAGCCCCACCAGCGGGGGTAGCACAGATACGCAGTATTTT. Supplemented by reference TRBV9 and TRBJ2-3, the full variable domain reads DSGVTQTPKHLITATGQRVTLRCSPRSGDLSVYWYQQSLDQGLQFLIQYYNGEERAKGNILERFSAQQFPDLHSELNLSSLELGDSALYFCASSPTSGGSTDTQYFGPGTRLTVL.

J is TRBJ1-5 and V is TRBV19, with 7 bases lining up with TRBD1. Germline-derived CDR1 and CDR2 are LNHDA and SQIVND (reference sequence). V was clipped by 9 bases and J by 9 bases; unmatched bases: 8. This CDR3 contains 12 residues. For the CDR3, the DNA is TGTGCCAGCCAGACAGGGATGAGGCCCCAGCATTTT. Translation gives CASQTGMRPQHF.

This rearrangement joins TRBV20-1 to TRBJ1-4; D is unclear. This CDR3 has 10 amino acids. The germline V and J ends were trimmed by 5 bases and 7 bases, with 5 bases remaining between them. Per the germline V gene, CDR1 is DFQATT and CDR2 is SNEGSKA (reference sequence). The CDR3 DNA reads as TGCAGTGCTGGGAGTGAAAAACTGTTTTTT. Its translation: CSAGSEKLFF.

The rearrangement joins TRBV2 to TRBJ1-1; D remains ambiguous. This CDR3 region has 16 residues. Germline V gives CDR1 SNHLY, CDR2 FYNNEI. V shed 5 bases and J shed 0 bases, with 16 bases lying between them. The CDR3 coding sequence is TGTGCCAGCAGTCCCACATGGAAGGAGCTGAACACTGAAGCTTTCTTT. Amino acid sequence: CASSPTWKELNTEAFF. The full variable domain, with the rest looked up from reference TRBV2 and TRBJ1-1, is EPEVTQTPSHQVTQMGQEVILRCVPISNHLYFYWYRQILGQKVEFLVSFYNNEISEKSEIFDDQFSVERPDGSNFTLKIRSTKLEDSAMYFCASSPTWKELNTEAFFGQGTRLTVV.

This clone was picked up a small number of times. The chain links TRBV29-1 to TRBJ2-7; D gene unclear. V lost 2 bases and J lost 3, with 5 bases in between. This CDR3 contains 11 residues. CDR1 SQVTM and CDR2 ANQGSEA come from the germline V gene. This chain's CDR3 is CSVEYFYEQYF. In DNA, the CDR3 is TGCAGCGTTGAATACTTCTACGAGCAGTACTTC.